This passage covers 11 T cell receptor beta chains from one sample sequenced in a study of blood T cell dynamics during melanoma immunotherapy. The sample's time point: week 3, after first cycle of checkpoint inhibitor. Data came from immunoSEQ multiplex PCR; TCRdb stores just in-frame clones and leaves some out. The table includes 7,000 to 10,000 clones, roughly 85% detected once. Sequencing used blood, obtained from a patient treated with checkpoint blockade. The origin of the receptors is a human donor with melanoma.

This chain connects TRBV27 to TRBJ1-1; D unresolved. Trimming stripped 11 bases from V and 1 base from J, with 17 bases between. The CDR3 runs to 14 residues. Germline values: CDR1 MNHEY, CDR2 SMNVEV (reference sequence). The CDR3 DNA reads as TGTGCCCCGGGCGTAGACACTGAGAACACTGAAGCTTTCTTT. Residues: CAPGVDTENTEAFF.

The chain uses TRBV6-6 and TRBJ2-7; no clear D. CDR1 is MNHNY, CDR2 SVGAGI, per germline (reference sequence). The CDR3 covers 11 residues. Trimming took 3 bases from V and 6 from J, leaving 6 bases between them. The CDR3 loop is CASSYESEQYF. The CDR3 DNA reads TGTGCCAGCAGTTATGAGAGCGAGCAGTACTTC.

The rearrangement uses TRBV28 and TRBJ1-4; TRBD1 matches 7 bases. V shed 8 bases and J 4 bases; nucleotides not matched to a gene: 7. This CDR3 comprises 14 residues. Germline values: CDR1 MDHEN, CDR2 SYDVKM. The CDR3 sequence: CASHQGGVNEKLFF. In DNA, the CDR3 is TGTGCCAGCCACCAGGGGGGGGTTAATGAAAAACTGTTTTTT.

The V and J genes are TRBV18 and TRBJ2-7, with 8 nucleotides matching TRBD2. The CDR3 is 15 amino acids. V lost 2 bases and J lost 2; bases outside the gene matches: 5. Germline V gene sequence: CDR1 KGHSH, CDR2 LQKENI. The CDR3 bases are TGTGCCAGCTCACCAAAGGGAGCGGGGGCCTACGAGCAGTACTTC. It specifies CASSPKGAGAYEQYF.

The chain has TRBV18 and TRBJ1-1, with TRBD1 as a possible D gene (5 bases). From germline, CDR1 is KGHSH and CDR2 LQKENI. V was shortened by 6 bases and J by 0 bases, with 8 bases between the two germline ends. CDR3 size: 13 residues. The chain's CDR3 is CASSQQVNTEAFF. The CDR3 DNA is TGTGCCAGCTCGCAACAGGTGAACACTGAAGCTTTCTTT.

This rearrangement joins TRBV5-1 to TRBJ1-3; tentative D call: TRBD1 (5 bases). V was trimmed by 1 base and J by 0 bases, leaving 11 bases between them. Germline CDR1 and CDR2: SGHRS and YFSETQ. CDR3 length: 16 residues. The CDR3 spells CASSLRPGPSGNTIYF. CDR3 coding DNA: TGCGCCAGCAGCTTGCGCCCGGGGCCCTCTGGAAACACCATATATTTT.

J is TRBJ2-7 and V is TRBV9; D is possibly TRBD2 (6 bases). The V and J ends lost 0 bases and 0 bases respectively, with 16 bases between them. This CDR3 contains 17 residues. CDR1 is SGDLS and CDR2 is YYNGEE in the germline V gene. CDR3 sequence: CASSVGGVATDSYEQYF. CDR3 DNA: TGTGCCAGCAGCGTAGGGGGGGTCGCCACCGACTCCTACGAGCAGTACTTC.

The rearrangement links TRBV5-1 to TRBJ2-7; 10 nucleotides align to TRBD2. The CDR3 length is 17 residues. V trimming: 3 bases; J trimming: 5 bases; junction bases outside the gene matches: 14. The germline V gene has CDR1 SGHRS and CDR2 YFSETQ. This CDR3 is CASSSGLAAPEGNEQYF. CDR3 sequence (DNA): TGCGCCAGCAGCTCCGGACTAGCGGCCCCGGAAGGAAACGAGCAGTACTTC. Full variable domain (missing parts from reference TRBV5-1 and TRBJ2-7): KAGVTQTPRYLIKTRGQQVTLSCSPISGHRSVSWYQQTPGQGLQFLFEYFSETQRNKGNFPGRFSGRQFSNSRSEMNVSTLELGDSALYLCASSSGLAAPEGNEQYFGPGTRLTVT.

V usage is TRBV10-3 and J usage is TRBJ2-7; D is ambiguous. Germline-derived CDR1 and CDR2 are ENHRY and SYGVKD. The CDR3 loop spans 12 amino acids. Trimming pared 1 base from V and 8 bases from J, leaving 9 bases between. This CDR3 is CAISELSRKQYF. The CDR3 DNA reads TGTGCCATCAGTGAGTTATCGCGGAAGCAGTACTTC.

The chain joins TRBV27 to TRBJ1-2; D not certain. Germline V gene sequence: CDR1 MNHEY, CDR2 SMNVEV (reference sequence). V lost 4 bases and J lost 14, with 20 bases in between. CDR3 length: 13 residues. The CDR3 reads CASSYNLGRLWTF. CDR3 DNA sequence: TGTGCCAGCAGTTACAACCTCGGACGCCTCTGGACCTTC.

The count of this clone is one. The chain joins TRBV5-6 to TRBJ2-7, with D possibly being TRBD1 (6 bases). The CDR3 consists of 14 residues. The germline V and J ends were trimmed by 2 bases and 0 bases, with 9 bases remaining between them. Germline V CDR1 and CDR2: SGHDT, YYEEEE. The CDR3 DNA follows: TGTGCCAGCAGCTTCACAGGGCTCTCCTACGAGCAGTACTTC. Translating gives CASSFTGLSYEQYF. Complete variable domain (other parts from reference TRBV5-6 and TRBJ2-7): DAGVTQSPTHLIKTRGQQVTLRCSPKSGHDTVSWYQQALGQGPQFIFQYYEEEERQRGNFPDRFSGHQFPNYSSELNVNALLLGDSALYLCASSFTGLSYEQYFGPGTRLTVT.